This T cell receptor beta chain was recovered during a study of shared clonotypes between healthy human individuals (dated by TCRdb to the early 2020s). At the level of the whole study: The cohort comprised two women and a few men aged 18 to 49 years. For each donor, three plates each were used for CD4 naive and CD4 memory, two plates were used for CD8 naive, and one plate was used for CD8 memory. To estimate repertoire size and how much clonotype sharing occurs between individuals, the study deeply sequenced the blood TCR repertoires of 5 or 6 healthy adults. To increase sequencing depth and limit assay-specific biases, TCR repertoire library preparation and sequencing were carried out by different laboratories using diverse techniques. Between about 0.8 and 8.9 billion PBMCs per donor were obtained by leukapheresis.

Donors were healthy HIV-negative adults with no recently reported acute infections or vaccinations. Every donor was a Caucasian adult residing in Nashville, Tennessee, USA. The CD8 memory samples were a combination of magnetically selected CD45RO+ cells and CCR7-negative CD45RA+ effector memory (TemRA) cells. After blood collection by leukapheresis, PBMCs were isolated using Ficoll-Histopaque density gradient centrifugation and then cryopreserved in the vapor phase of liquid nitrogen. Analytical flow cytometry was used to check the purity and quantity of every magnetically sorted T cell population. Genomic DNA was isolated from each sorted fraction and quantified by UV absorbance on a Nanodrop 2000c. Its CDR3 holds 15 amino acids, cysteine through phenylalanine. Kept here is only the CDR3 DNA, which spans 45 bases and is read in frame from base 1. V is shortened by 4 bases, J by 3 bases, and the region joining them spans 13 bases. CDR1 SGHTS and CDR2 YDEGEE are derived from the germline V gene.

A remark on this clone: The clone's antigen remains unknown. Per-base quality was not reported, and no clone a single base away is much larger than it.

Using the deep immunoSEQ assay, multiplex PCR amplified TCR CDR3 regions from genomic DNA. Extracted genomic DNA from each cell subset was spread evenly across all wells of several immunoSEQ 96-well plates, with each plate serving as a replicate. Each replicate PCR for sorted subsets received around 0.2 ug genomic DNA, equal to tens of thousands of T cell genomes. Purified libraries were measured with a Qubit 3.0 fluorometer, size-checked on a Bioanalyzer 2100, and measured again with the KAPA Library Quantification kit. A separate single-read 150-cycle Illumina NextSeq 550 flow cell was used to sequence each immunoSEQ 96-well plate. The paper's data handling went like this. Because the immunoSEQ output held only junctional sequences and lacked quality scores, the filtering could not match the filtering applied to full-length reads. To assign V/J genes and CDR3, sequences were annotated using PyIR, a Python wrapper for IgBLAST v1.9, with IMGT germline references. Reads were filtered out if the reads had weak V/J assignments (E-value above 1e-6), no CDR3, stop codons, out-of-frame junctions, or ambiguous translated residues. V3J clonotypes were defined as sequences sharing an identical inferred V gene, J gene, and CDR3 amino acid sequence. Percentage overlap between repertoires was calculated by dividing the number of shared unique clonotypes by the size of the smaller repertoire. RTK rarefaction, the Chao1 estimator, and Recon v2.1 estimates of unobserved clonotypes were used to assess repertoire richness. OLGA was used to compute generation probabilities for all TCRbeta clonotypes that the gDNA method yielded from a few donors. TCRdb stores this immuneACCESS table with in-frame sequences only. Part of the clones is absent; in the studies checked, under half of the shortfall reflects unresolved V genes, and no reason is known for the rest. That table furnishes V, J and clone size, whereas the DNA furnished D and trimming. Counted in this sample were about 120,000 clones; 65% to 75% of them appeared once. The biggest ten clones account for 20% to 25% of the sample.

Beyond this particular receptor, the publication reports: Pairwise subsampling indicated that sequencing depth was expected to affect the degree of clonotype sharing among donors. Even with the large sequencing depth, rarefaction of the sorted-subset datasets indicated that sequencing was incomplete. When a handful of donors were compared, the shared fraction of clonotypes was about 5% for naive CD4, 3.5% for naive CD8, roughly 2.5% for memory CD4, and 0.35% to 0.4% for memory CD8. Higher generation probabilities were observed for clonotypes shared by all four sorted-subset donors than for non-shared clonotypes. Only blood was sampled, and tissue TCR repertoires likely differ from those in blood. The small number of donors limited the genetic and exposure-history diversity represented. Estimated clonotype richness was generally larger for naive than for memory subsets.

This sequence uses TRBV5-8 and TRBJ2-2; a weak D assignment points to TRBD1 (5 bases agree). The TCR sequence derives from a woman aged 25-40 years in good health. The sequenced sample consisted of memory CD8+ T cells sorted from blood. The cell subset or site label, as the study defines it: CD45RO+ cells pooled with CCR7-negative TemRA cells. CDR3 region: CASSRAGYYTGELFF. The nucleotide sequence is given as TGTGCCAGCAGCCGCGCAGGGTACTACACCGGGGAGCTGTTTTTT.